The clone carrying this T cell receptor (beta chain) has a handful of counts. This specimen belongs to a study of beta chain features in type 1 diabetes. Every isolated RNA sample was fully reverse transcribed, so sequencing captured expressed TCRB transcripts. Only in-frame clones appear in the TCRdb table, and some are missing; sequencing was by immunoSEQ multiplex PCR. The data show 200,000 to 250,000 clones, around 10% seen once. The germline V gene has CDR1 GTSNPN and CDR2 SVGIG (reference sequence). The CDR3 runs 13 residues. The V and J ends lost 5 bases and 5 bases, in that order; junction bases with no gene match: 6.

The specimen was naive CD4+ T cells from blood. This TCR was recovered from a woman younger than 30 in good health. V and J are TRBV30 and TRBJ1-5; TRBD1 matches at 7 bases. The CDR3 loop reads CAWALTGDQPQHF. CDR3 sequence (DNA): TGTGCCTGGGCCCTAACAGGGGATCAGCCCCAGCATTTT.